The 15 T cell receptor beta chains reported below all come from one sample, sequenced in a study of monozygotic twins with inflammatory bowel disease. TCRdb reworked the 5' RACE reads into one entry per CDR3 protein, no DNA. This sample's table has 300,000 to 450,000 distinct CDR3 sequences. The sequencing sample was made of blood. These receptors were taken from a human donor with ulcerative colitis or Crohn's disease, or a healthy co-twin of an affected twin (not recorded which).

V usage is TRBV18 and J usage is TRBJ1-1; the TCRdb call, TRBD1, lacks DNA for checking. This CDR3 has 16 amino acids. Germline CDR1 and CDR2: KGHSH and LQKENI. The CDR3: CASSPGQGIMNTEAFF.

The chain has TRBV7-9 and TRBJ2-3; TCRdb designates TRBD2, a call that cannot be tested without DNA. Germline-derived CDR1 and CDR2 are SEHNR and FQNEAQ (reference sequence). This CDR3 contains 16 residues. The CDR3 loop is CASSFWGSGNTDTQYF.

The rearrangement links TRBV7-3 to TRBJ2-5; there is no DNA to check the TCRdb D call of TRBD2. CDR1 is SGHTA, CDR2 FQGTGA, per germline. The CDR3 sequence is 15 residues long. The CDR3 protein is CASSPSSGEQETQYF.

This chain joins TRBV4-3 and TRBJ1-4. Germline V gene data show CDR1 as LGHNA and CDR2 as YSLEER. CDR3 size: 15 residues. Here the CDR3 reads CASSQVGSRNEKLFF.

V is TRBV6-5 and J is TRBJ2-5; TCRdb's D gene call, TRBD2, goes unchecked for lack of DNA. This CDR3 region has 13 residues. From germline, CDR1 is MNHEY and CDR2 SVGAGI. This CDR3 reads CASSTGLEETQYF.

The chain carries TRBV18 and TRBJ2-3; TCRdb reports TRBD1, a call that lacks DNA to check it against. Germline V gene data show CDR1 as KGHSH and CDR2 as LQKENI. CDR3 length: 12 residues. CDR3 protein: CASSPPGDTQYF.

The CDR3 loop reads CASSRSRTGVNTEAFF. The V gene is TRBV4-3, the J gene TRBJ1-1; TCRdb calls TRBD1, which cannot be checked without DNA. This CDR3 is built from 16 residues. Germline loops: CDR1 LGHNA, CDR2 YSLEER.

The chain combines TRBV6-6 with TRBJ2-3; the TRBD2 assignment by TCRdb is unverifiable without DNA. CDR1 is MNHNY, CDR2 SVGAGI, per germline (reference sequence). This CDR3 has 14 residues. The chain's CDR3 is CASRWGDNTDTQYF.

The J gene is TRBJ2-1, the V gene TRBV7-3; there is no DNA to check the TCRdb D call of TRBD2. The CDR3 has 17 residues. CDR1 SGHTA and CDR2 FQGTGA come from the germline V gene. The CDR3 sequence is CASSRALAGGLSNEQFF.

The chain couples TRBV11-2 to TRBJ2-7; TCRdb lists TRBD1, though no DNA is available to test this call. Germline V CDR1 and CDR2: SGHAT, FQNNGV. The CDR3 spans 17 residues. The chain's CDR3 is CASSFPRDRTVSYEQYF.

The genes are TRBV5-1 and TRBJ2-5; TCRdb gives TRBD1 as the D gene, but with no DNA this cannot be confirmed. The CDR3 is made up of 18 amino acids. CDR1 and CDR2 from the germline V gene are SGHRS and YFSETQ. This chain's CDR3 is CASSLARQGLKYQETQYF.

The rearrangement links TRBV6-1 to TRBJ2-7; TCRdb designates TRBD1, a call that cannot be tested without DNA. This CDR3 is 16 amino acids long. Germline V gene data show CDR1 as MNHNS and CDR2 as SASEGT. This CDR3 is CASSAIRGQLSYEQYF.

The chain employs TRBV2 and TRBJ1-1. This CDR3 has 13 amino acids. Germline CDR1 is SNHLY and CDR2 is FYNNEI. The chain's CDR3 is CASSRQRNTEAFF.

This chain joins TRBV14 and TRBJ1-2. The germline gives CDR1 SGHDN, CDR2 FVKESK. This CDR3 contains 16 residues. The CDR3 region is CASSQDRPLGAYGYTF.

The chain recombines TRBV10-3 with TRBJ2-3; the D call from TCRdb, TRBD2, cannot be confirmed without DNA. Germline-derived CDR1 and CDR2 are ENHRY and SYGVKD. This CDR3 contains 13 residues. The CDR3 protein is CAILRSLTDTQYF.